What follows is one TCR gamma chain and its context. What it binds is unknown. The record originates from a study of Vδ1+ human thymocytes. The V gene's germline CDR1 is EGSTGY and CDR2 YDSYTSSV. The CDR3 runs to 15 residues. The V and J ends lost 5 bases and 0 bases, in that order; junction bases with no gene match: 10. The template was reverse-transcribed extracted RNA. The CDR3 regions were amplified by multiplex PCR from V-gene primers to a constant-region primer. TCRdb reanalysed the multiplex PCR reads via CATT. The sample shows around 11,000 gamma-chain clones, roughly 45% of them seen only once. Whole-study findings and limits: Unlike peripheral blood Vdelta1+ controls, thymic delta-chain sequences included approximately 20% Vdelta2 and few Vdelta3. TRG sequences recurred across donors, whereas TRD sequences stayed essentially private. Thymic TRG and TRD repertoires appeared highly polyclonal.

Vdelta1+ thymocyte sorts reached between about 97% and 99.6% purity. The receptor was derived from a boy younger than two who had congenital heart surgery. Input material: Vdelta1+ gamma-delta thymocytes from the thymus. Subset: FACS-sorted CD3+ TCRalphabeta- TCRVdelta1+ TCRVdelta2- thymocytes. The gene calls are TRGV4 and TRGJ1 or TRGJ2. The CDR3 reads CATWVTVANYYKKLF. The CDR3 DNA reads TGTGCCACCTGGGTGACGGTGGCGAATTATTATAAGAAACTCTTT.